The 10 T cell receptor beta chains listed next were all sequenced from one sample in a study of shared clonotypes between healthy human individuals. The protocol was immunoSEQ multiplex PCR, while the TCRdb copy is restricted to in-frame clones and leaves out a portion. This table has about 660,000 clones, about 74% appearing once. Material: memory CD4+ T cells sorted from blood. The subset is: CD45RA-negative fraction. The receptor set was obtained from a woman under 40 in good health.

CDR3 in DNA: TGTGCCAGCAGTAAATCGACAGGGTCTACCTATGGCTACACCTTC. Protein sequence: CASSKSTGSTYGYTF. This chain joins TRBV28 and TRBJ1-2; TRBD1 aligns across 7 bases. The CDR3 runs 15 residues. Germline V CDR1 and CDR2: MDHEN, SYDVKM. The J segment lost 4 bases and the V segment lost 5 bases, leaving 10 bases of the junction unmatched.

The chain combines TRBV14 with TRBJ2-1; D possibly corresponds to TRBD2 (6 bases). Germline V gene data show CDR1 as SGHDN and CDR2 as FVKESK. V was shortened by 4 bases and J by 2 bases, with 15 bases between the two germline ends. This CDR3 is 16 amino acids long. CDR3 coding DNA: TGTGCCAGCAGCCCCCCTGGGGTAGCGGCCTACAATGAGCAGTTCTTC. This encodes CASSPPGVAAYNEQFF.

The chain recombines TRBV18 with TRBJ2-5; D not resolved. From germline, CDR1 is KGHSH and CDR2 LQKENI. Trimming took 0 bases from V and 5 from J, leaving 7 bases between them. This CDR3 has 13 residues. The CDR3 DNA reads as TGTGCCAGCTCACCACCGCCCACGGAGACCCAGTACTTC. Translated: CASSPPPTETQYF.

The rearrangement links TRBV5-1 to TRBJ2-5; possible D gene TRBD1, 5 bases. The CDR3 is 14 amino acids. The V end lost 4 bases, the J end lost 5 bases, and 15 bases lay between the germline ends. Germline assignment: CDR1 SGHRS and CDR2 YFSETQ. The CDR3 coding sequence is TGCGCCAGCAGCCTTCCCTCCAGGGCGGAGACCCAGTACTTC. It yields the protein CASSLPSRAETQYF.

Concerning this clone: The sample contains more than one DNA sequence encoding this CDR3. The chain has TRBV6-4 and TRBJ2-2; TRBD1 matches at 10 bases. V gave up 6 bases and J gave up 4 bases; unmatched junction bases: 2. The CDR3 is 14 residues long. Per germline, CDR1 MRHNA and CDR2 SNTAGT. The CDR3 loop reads CASSRDRGTGELFF. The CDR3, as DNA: TGTGCCAGCAGCAGGGACAGGGGCACCGGGGAGCTGTTTTTT.

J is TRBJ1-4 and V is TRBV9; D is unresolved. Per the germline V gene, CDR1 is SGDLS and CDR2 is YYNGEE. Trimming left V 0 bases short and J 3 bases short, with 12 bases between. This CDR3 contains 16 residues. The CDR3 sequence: CASSVGAQTANEKLFF. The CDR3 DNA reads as TGTGCCAGCAGCGTAGGGGCACAGACCGCTAATGAAAAACTGTTTTTT.

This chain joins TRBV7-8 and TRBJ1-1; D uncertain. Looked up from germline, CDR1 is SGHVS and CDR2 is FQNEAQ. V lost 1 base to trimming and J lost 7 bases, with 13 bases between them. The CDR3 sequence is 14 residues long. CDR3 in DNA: TGTGCCAGCAGCTTAGACGTAGGCCAACGTGAAGCTTTCTTT. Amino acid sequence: CASSLDVGQREAFF.

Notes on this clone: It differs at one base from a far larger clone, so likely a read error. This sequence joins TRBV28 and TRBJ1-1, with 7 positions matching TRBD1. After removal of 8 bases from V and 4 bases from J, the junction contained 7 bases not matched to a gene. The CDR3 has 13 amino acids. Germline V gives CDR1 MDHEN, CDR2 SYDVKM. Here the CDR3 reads CASVWNRGTEAFF. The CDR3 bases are TGTGCCAGCGTCTGGAACAGGGGCACTGAAGCTTTCTTT.

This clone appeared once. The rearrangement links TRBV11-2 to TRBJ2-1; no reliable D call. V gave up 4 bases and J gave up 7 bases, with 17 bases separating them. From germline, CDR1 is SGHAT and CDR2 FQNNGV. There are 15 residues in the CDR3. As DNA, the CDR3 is TGTGCCAGCAGCTCGCAGGCATATGTGGGTAATGAGCAGTTCTTC. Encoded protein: CASSSQAYVGNEQFF.

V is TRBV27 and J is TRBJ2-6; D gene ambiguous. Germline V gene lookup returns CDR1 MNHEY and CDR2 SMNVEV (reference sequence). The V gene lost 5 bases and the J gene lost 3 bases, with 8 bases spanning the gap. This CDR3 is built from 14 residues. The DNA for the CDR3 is TGTGCCAGCAGTCCTCAGGTTGGGGCCAACGTCCTGACTTTC. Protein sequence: CASSPQVGANVLTF.